Below are 18 T cell receptor beta chains sequenced from a single sample in a study of blood T cell repertoires in COVID-19. Data came from immunoSEQ multiplex PCR; TCRdb stores just in-frame clones and leaves some out. Among about 98,000 clones, roughly 87% were seen once, and the ten largest hold around 5.3%. Sequencing was carried out using peripheral blood. The receptors come from a woman aged 45-59 years with COVID-19, enrolled during active disease.

V and J are TRBV5-1 and TRBJ2-7; TRBD2 might be the D (7 bases). Germline assignment: CDR1 SGHRS and CDR2 YFSETQ. The V and J ends lost 2 bases and 3 bases respectively, with 15 bases between them. The CDR3 extends over 15 amino acids. CDR3 nucleotides: TGCGCCAGCAGCTTAGGGGGGGTGCAAGGCTACGAGCAGTACTTC. It encodes CASSLGGVQGYEQYF.

V is TRBV28 and J is TRBJ2-5; 7 bases are a match to TRBD1. Germline assignment: CDR1 MDHEN and CDR2 SYDVKM. The CDR3 runs 15 residues. Losses at the gene ends were 1 base for V and 5 bases for J; bases not matched to a gene: 7. The CDR3 sequence: CASSLFEGAGETQYF. CDR3 bases: TGTGCCAGCAGTTTATTTGAGGGGGCTGGTGAGACCCAGTACTTC.

J is TRBJ2-3 and V is TRBV7-3; D is uncertain. V dropped 2 bases and J dropped 2 bases, with 11 bases sitting between them. Germline lookup yields CDR1 SGHTA and CDR2 FQGTGA. This CDR3 is 15 amino acids long. The CDR3 DNA is TGTGCCAGCAGCTTAGGCAACCTTAACACAGATACGCAGTATTTT. Its protein is CASSLGNLNTDTQYF.

This sequence joins TRBV3-1 (or the pseudogene TRBV3-2) and TRBJ2-1; TRBD2 matches at 12 bases. The V and J ends lost 4 bases and 4 bases, in that order; junction bases with no gene match: 5. The germline V gene has CDR1 LGHDT and CDR2 YNNKEL (reference sequence). The length of the CDR3 is 16 residues. The CDR3 sequence is CASSPLAGGRYNEQFF. CDR3 DNA: TGTGCCAGCAGCCCACTAGCGGGGGGCCGGTACAATGAGCAGTTCTTC.

This clone was counted once. The J gene is TRBJ2-2, the V gene TRBV18; the match to TRBD2 covers 10 bases. This CDR3 comprises 16 residues. CDR1 and CDR2 (germline): KGHSH, LQKENI. The J segment lost 6 bases and the V segment lost 4 bases, leaving 8 bases of the junction unmatched. The CDR3 is CASSLPGTSEAGELFF. The CDR3, as DNA: TGTGCCAGCTCACTTCCCGGGACTAGCGAAGCCGGGGAGCTGTTTTTT. The full variable domain, rest sourced from reference TRBV18 and TRBJ2-2, is NAGVMQNPRHLVRRRGQEARLRCSPMKGHSHVYWYRQLPEEGLKFMVYLQKENIIDESGMPKERFSAEFPKEGPSILRIQQVVRGDSAAYFCASSLPGTSEAGELFFGEGSRLTVL.

The chain links TRBV5-8 to TRBJ2-1; D possibly corresponds to TRBD1 (5 bases). Trimming cost V 0 bases and J 4 bases, with 11 bases left between them. CDR3 length: 15 amino acids. Germline assignment: CDR1 SGHTS and CDR2 YDEGEE. Here the CDR3 DNA reads TGTGCCAGCAGCTTGGAAGGCAGGGAATACAATGAGCAGTTCTTC. Protein: CASSLEGREYNEQFF.

V usage is TRBV3-1 (or the pseudogene TRBV3-2) and J usage is TRBJ2-5; 7 bases agree with TRBD2. With 3 bases clipped from V and 2 bases from J, the junction kept 3 bases outside the gene matches. This CDR3 spans 14 amino acids. CDR1 is LGHDT, CDR2 YNNKEL, per germline (reference sequence). CDR3 DNA: TGTGCCAGCAGCCACGGGGAGGGGCAAGAGACCCAGTACTTC. It specifies CASSHGEGQETQYF.

This clone has only one observation. V is TRBV27 and J is TRBJ2-7; D possibly corresponds to TRBD2 (6 bases). V shed 4 bases and J shed 2 bases, with 15 bases lying between them. Germline loops: CDR1 MNHEY, CDR2 SMNVEV (reference sequence). The CDR3 consists of 15 residues. CDR3 in amino acids: CASSYQRGGPYEQYF. The CDR3 region has the DNA TGTGCCAGCAGTTATCAAAGGGGAGGCCCCTACGAGCAGTACTTC.

The chain joins TRBV19 to TRBJ2-7, with D perhaps matching TRBD1 (6 bases). V gave up 4 bases and J gave up 5 bases, with 12 bases separating them. Germline assignment: CDR1 LNHDA and CDR2 SQIVND (reference sequence). This CDR3 region has 13 residues. CDR3 sequence reads: CASSTQGVDEQYF. The CDR3 nucleotides are TGTGCCAGTAGTACACAGGGAGTGGACGAGCAGTACTTC.

The chain links TRBV9 to TRBJ2-5; D remains ambiguous. Trimming cost V 0 bases and J 7 bases, with 13 bases left between them. The length of the CDR3 is 14 residues. In germline, CDR1 is SGDLS, CDR2 YYNGEE. The CDR3 reads CASSVDQDKTTQYF. Written as DNA, the CDR3 is TGTGCCAGCAGCGTAGATCAGGATAAGACGACCCAGTACTTC.

CDR3 sequence reads: CATSSRQGLNTGELFF. The CDR3 nucleotides are TGTGCCACCAGCTCACGACAGGGATTAAACACCGGGGAGCTGTTTTTT. The genes are TRBV15 and TRBJ2-2; 7 nucleotides align to TRBD1. Germline lookup yields CDR1 LNHNV and CDR2 YYDKDF (reference sequence). V lost 5 bases to trimming and J lost 2 bases; unmatched junction nucleotides: 8. This CDR3 is 16 amino acids long.

The rearrangement links TRBV6-5 to TRBJ2-7; tentatively, D is TRBD1 (6 bases). The CDR3 contains 15 residues. Trimming pared 6 bases from V and 7 bases from J, leaving 22 bases between. Per germline, CDR1 MNHEY and CDR2 SVGAGI. The CDR3 DNA reads TGTGCCAGCAGAGGCGGACAGACTGCCCCTACGGAGCAGTACTTC. As protein: CASRGGQTAPTEQYF.

This chain joins TRBV28 and TRBJ2-7; the D gene is possibly TRBD2 (6 bases). The V end lost 5 bases, the J end lost 0 bases, and 17 bases lay between the germline ends. Germline V gene data show CDR1 as MDHEN and CDR2 as SYDVKM. The CDR3 totals 16 residues. The chain's CDR3 is CASSLPSGLGSYEQYF. CDR3 coding DNA: TGTGCCAGCAGTCTTCCCTCGGGACTGGGCTCCTACGAGCAGTACTTC.

This sequence joins TRBV4-3 and TRBJ1-2; TRBD1 matches at 10 bases. This CDR3 region has 14 residues. Germline V gene sequence: CDR1 LGHNA, CDR2 YSLEER. Trimming cost V 0 bases and J 7 bases; bases outside gene matches: 2. The CDR3 DNA reads TGCGCCAGCAGCCAAGAGGGGGACAGGGGTGGCTACACCTTC. Residues: CASSQEGDRGGYTF.

The chain joins TRBV11-2 to TRBJ2-7; TRBD2 matches 10 bases. The junction had 6 bases not matched to a gene; V was cut back by 1 base and J by 3 bases. Germline V gene sequence: CDR1 SGHAT, CDR2 FQNNGV. CDR3 length: 16 residues. The CDR3 sequence: CASSLALAGGGYEQYF. CDR3 bases: TGTGCCAGCAGCTTAGCATTAGCGGGGGGTGGCTACGAGCAGTACTTC. The full variable domain, rest sourced from reference TRBV11-2 and TRBJ2-7, is EAGVAQSPRYKIIEKRQSVAFWCNPISGHATLYWYQQILGQGPKLLIQFQNNGVVDDSQLPKDRFSAERLKGVDSTLKIQPAKLEDSAVYLCASSLALAGGGYEQYFGPGTRLTVT.

This clone was observed a few times. The chain employs TRBV19 and TRBJ1-1; unclear D gene. Germline assignment: CDR1 LNHDA and CDR2 SQIVND (reference sequence). The CDR3 is made up of 14 amino acids. V gave up 3 bases and J gave up 0 bases, with 8 bases separating them. CDR3 protein: CASSITVLNTEAFF. CDR3 nucleotides: TGTGCCAGTAGTATTACAGTATTGAACACTGAAGCTTTCTTT.

CDR3 sequence reads: CASSGGAPDTQYF. Here the CDR3 DNA reads TGTGCCAGCAGCGGGGGGGCCCCAGATACGCAGTATTTT. J is TRBJ2-3 and V is TRBV28; TRBD2 agrees at 8 bases. From germline, CDR1 is MDHEN and CDR2 SYDVKM. The CDR3 contains 13 residues. V lost 6 bases to trimming and J lost 4 bases; unmatched junction nucleotides: 3.

J is TRBJ1-6 and V is TRBV6-5; 7 nucleotides align to TRBD1. Trimming took 5 bases from V and 6 from J; bases not matched to a gene: 7. This CDR3 has 15 amino acids. Germline V gives CDR1 MNHEY, CDR2 SVGAGI. In DNA form, the CDR3 reads TGTGCCAGCAGTCCACAGGGGAGGAGTAATTCACCCCTCCACTTT. Translated, it gives CASSPQGRSNSPLHF.